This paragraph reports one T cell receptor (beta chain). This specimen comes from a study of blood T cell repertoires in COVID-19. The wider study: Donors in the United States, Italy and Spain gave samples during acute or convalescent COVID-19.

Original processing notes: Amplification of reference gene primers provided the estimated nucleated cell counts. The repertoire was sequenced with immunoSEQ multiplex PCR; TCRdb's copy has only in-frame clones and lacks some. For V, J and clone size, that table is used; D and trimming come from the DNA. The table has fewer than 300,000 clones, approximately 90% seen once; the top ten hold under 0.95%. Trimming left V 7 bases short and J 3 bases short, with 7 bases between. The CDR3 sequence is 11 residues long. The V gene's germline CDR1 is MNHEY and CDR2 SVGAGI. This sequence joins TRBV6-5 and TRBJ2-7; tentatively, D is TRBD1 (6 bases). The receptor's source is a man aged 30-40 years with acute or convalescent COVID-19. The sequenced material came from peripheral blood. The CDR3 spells CASKDSYEQYF. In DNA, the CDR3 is TGTGCCAGCAAGGACAGCTACGAGCAGTACTTC.